Presented here are 19 T cell receptor beta chains from one specimen sequenced in a study of cytomegalovirus exposure and HLA in healthy donors. The protocol was immunoSEQ multiplex PCR, while the TCRdb copy is restricted to in-frame clones and leaves out a portion. The sample carries over 100,000 clones, roughly 90% recorded once. The material sequenced was PBMCs. The receptors stem from a woman under 30 in good health and CMV-seropositive.

The gene calls are TRBV27 and TRBJ2-1; TRBD2 agrees at 14 bases. The V gene end was trimmed by 5 bases and the J gene end by 7 bases; junction bases not matched to a gene: 4. Germline-derived CDR1 and CDR2 are MNHEY and SMNVEV (reference sequence). The CDR3 is 15 amino acids. The CDR3: CASSPGTSGRNEQFF. CDR3 in DNA: TGTGCCAGCAGTCCCGGGACTAGCGGGAGAAATGAGCAGTTCTTC.

V is TRBV7-3 and J is TRBJ2-3; TRBD2 agrees at 13 bases. V lost 1 base to trimming and J lost 7 bases; unmatched junction nucleotides: 11. CDR3 length: 18 residues. From germline, CDR1 is SGHTA and CDR2 FQGTGA. CDR3 nucleotide sequence: TGTGCCAGCAGCTTAATGGGACTAGCGGGGCCCGCAGGGAATACGCAGTATTTT. Translated: CASSLMGLAGPAGNTQYF.

The CDR3 DNA reads as TGTGCCAGCAGCTTGGAGGATTTAGGTTCACCCCTCCACTTT. Protein sequence: CASSLEDLGSPLHF. The V call is TRBV7-9, the J call TRBJ1-6; D not resolved. The V gene lost 3 bases and the J gene lost 9 bases, with 12 bases spanning the gap. CDR3 size: 14 residues. Germline V gene lookup returns CDR1 SEHNR and CDR2 FQNEAQ (reference sequence).

The chain links TRBV14 to TRBJ2-3; tentative D call: TRBD2 (5 bases). There are 14 residues in the CDR3. Germline V gene data show CDR1 as SGHDN and CDR2 as FVKESK. V gave up 6 bases and J gave up 3 bases, with 13 bases separating them. The CDR3 sequence: CASRLHRGTDTQYF. The DNA for the CDR3 is TGTGCCAGCAGACTCCACCGGGGAACAGATACGCAGTATTTT.

This rearrangement joins TRBV6-1 to TRBJ2-1; D is perhaps TRBD1 (5 bases). The CDR3 consists of 13 residues. The V end was cut by 7 bases, the J end by 4 bases, with 11 bases between. Germline V lookup: CDR1 MNHNS, CDR2 SASEGT. The DNA for the CDR3 is TGTGCCAGCACCCTGGACACGTACAATGAGCAGTTCTTC. Its translation is CASTLDTYNEQFF.

CDR3 region: CASRSLAGAYEQYF. CDR3 bases: TGTGCCAGCAGGTCACTAGCGGGAGCTTACGAGCAGTACTTC. The chain employs TRBV6-1 and TRBJ2-7, with TRBD2 matching 11 bases. The ends lost 6 bases at V and 4 bases at J; junction bases unmatched: 5. The germline gives CDR1 MNHNS, CDR2 SASEGT. The CDR3 extends over 14 amino acids.

The chain carries TRBV30 and TRBJ2-5; TRBD2 matches at 10 bases. There are 16 residues in the CDR3. With 2 bases clipped from V and 5 bases from J, the junction kept 11 bases outside the gene matches. Per the germline V gene, CDR1 is GTSNPN and CDR2 is SVGIG (reference sequence). For the CDR3, the DNA is TGTGCCTGGAGTCCCATAGCGGGGGGCTACGGGGAGACCCAGTACTTC. Its protein product is CAWSPIAGGYGETQYF.

The chain has TRBV2 and TRBJ1-5; D is possibly TRBD1 (6 bases). The germline V gene has CDR1 SNHLY and CDR2 FYNNEI. The ends were cut back, 8 bases at V and 3 bases at J, with 23 bases in the middle. The CDR3 is 17 amino acids. The CDR3 region is CASATWGRALSNQPQHF. DNA for the CDR3: TGTGCCAGCGCTACGTGGGGGCGCGCCTTATCCAATCAGCCCCAGCATTTT. Full variable domain (remainder filled in from reference TRBV2 and TRBJ1-5): EPEVTQTPSHQVTQMGQEVILRCVPISNHLYFYWYRQILGQKVEFLVSFYNNEISEKSEIFDDQFSVERPDGSNFTLKIRSTKLEDSAMYFCASATWGRALSNQPQHFGDGTRLSIL.

The chain links TRBV5-8 to TRBJ2-4; a weak D match, TRBD2 (6 bases). This CDR3 region has 18 residues. The ends were cut back, 0 bases at V and 1 base at J, with 17 bases in the middle. The germline CDR1 and CDR2 sequences are SGHTS and YDEGEE. The chain's CDR3 is CASSLAGGDLGAKNIQYF. The DNA for the CDR3 is TGTGCCAGCAGCTTGGCCGGCGGGGACCTGGGGGCCAAAAACATTCAGTACTTC.

The chain employs TRBV7-9 and TRBJ2-1; TRBD1 agrees at 10 bases. V lost 1 base and J lost 4; bases outside the gene matches: 7. The CDR3 is made up of 17 amino acids. In germline, CDR1 is SEHNR, CDR2 FQNEAQ (reference sequence). CDR3 DNA: TGTGCCAGCAGCTTAGTCTCCGGACAGGGGGTGTACAATGAGCAGTTCTTC. This encodes CASSLVSGQGVYNEQFF.

This rearrangement joins TRBV12-5 to TRBJ2-5; 9 bases agree with TRBD1. The V and J ends lost 7 bases and 1 base, in that order; junction bases with no gene match: 19. CDR3 length: 19 residues. Germline V gives CDR1 LGHNT, CDR2 FRNRAP. As DNA, the CDR3 is TGTGCTAGTGCCACGGAGGTGGGACAGGGTTTTTTGGTCCAAGAGACCCAGTACTTC. Translation gives CASATEVGQGFLVQETQYF.

DNA for the CDR3: TGTGCCAGCAGGGGGACAGGGGGCGGCTTGAGGTACAATGAGCAGTTCTTC. This encodes CASRGTGGGLRYNEQFF. This chain connects TRBV2 to TRBJ2-1; 12 bases are shared with TRBD1. The CDR3 consists of 17 residues. J lost 4 bases, V lost 6 bases, and 10 bases had no gene match. Germline V CDR1 and CDR2: SNHLY, FYNNEI.

V usage is TRBV11-3 and J usage is TRBJ2-7, with a possible D match to TRBD2 (5 bases). Germline V lookup: CDR1 SGHNT, CDR2 YENEEA. Deletions cut 2 bases from V and 6 bases from J, with 17 bases between. The CDR3 is made up of 15 amino acids. CDR3 protein: CASSLSGSIRPEQYF. The CDR3 DNA is TGTGCCAGCAGCTTAAGCGGCAGCATAAGACCCGAGCAGTACTTC. The full variable domain, with the rest looked up from reference TRBV11-3 and TRBJ2-7, is EAGVVQSPRYKIIEKKQPVAFWCNPISGHNTLYWYLQNLGQGPELLIRYENEEAVDDSQLPKDRFSAERLKGVDSTLKIQPAELGDSAVYLCASSLSGSIRPEQYFGPGTRLTVT.

This rearrangement joins TRBV2 to TRBJ1-3; tentatively, D is TRBD1 (5 bases). The germline V gene encodes CDR1 SNHLY and CDR2 FYNNEI. The V and J ends lost 7 bases and 0 bases respectively, with 16 bases between them. CDR3 length: 16 residues. The CDR3, as DNA: TGTGCCAGCACCACCCTGGGGGACTACTCTGGAAACACCATATATTTT. This gives the protein CASTTLGDYSGNTIYF.

This chain links TRBV25-1 with TRBJ2-2; possibly TRBD1 for D (6 bases). Per the germline V gene, CDR1 is MGHDK and CDR2 is SYGVNS. Trimming removed 2 bases at V and 3 bases at J, with 16 bases between. CDR3 length equals 17 residues. The CDR3 loop reads CASSEPLGASDTGELFF. The CDR3 DNA is TGTGCCAGCAGTGAACCCCTGGGGGCTAGTGACACCGGGGAGCTGTTTTTT.

This clone was recorded only once. The V gene is TRBV27, the J gene TRBJ1-5; 8 nucleotides align to TRBD1. The CDR3 sequence is 14 residues long. V shed 4 bases, J shed 4 bases, and the junction held 3 bases outside the gene matches. In germline, CDR1 is MNHEY, CDR2 SMNVEV (reference sequence). CDR3 amino acids: CASSSGTGNQPQHF. The CDR3, as DNA: TGTGCCAGCAGTTCGGGGACAGGAAATCAGCCCCAGCATTTT.

The chain links TRBV7-2 to TRBJ1-1; D gene unclear. Trimming removed 0 bases at V and 5 bases at J, with 10 bases between. CDR3 size: 14 residues. Germline V gene lookup returns CDR1 SGHTA and CDR2 FQGNSA. The CDR3: CASSLAGGRTEAFF. The CDR3 DNA is TGTGCCAGCAGCTTAGCGGGAGGGCGGACTGAAGCTTTCTTT.

The chain recombines TRBV2 with TRBJ2-1, with 12 positions matching TRBD2. The trim removed 5 bases at V and 6 bases at J, leaving 2 bases unmatched. Germline values: CDR1 SNHLY, CDR2 FYNNEI. This CDR3 contains 14 residues. The CDR3 DNA reads TGTGCCAGCAGTCTAGCGGGAGGGAGCAATGAGCAGTTCTTC. This gives the protein CASSLAGGSNEQFF.

This chain joins TRBV6-5 and TRBJ2-1; D ambiguous. V was clipped by 0 bases and J by 3 bases, with 6 bases between them. The CDR3 covers 14 residues. CDR1 and CDR2 from the germline V gene are MNHEY and SVGAGI. The CDR3 region has the DNA TGTGCCAGCAGTTACTCTGGCAGCTACAATGAGCAGTTCTTC. Translation: CASSYSGSYNEQFF.